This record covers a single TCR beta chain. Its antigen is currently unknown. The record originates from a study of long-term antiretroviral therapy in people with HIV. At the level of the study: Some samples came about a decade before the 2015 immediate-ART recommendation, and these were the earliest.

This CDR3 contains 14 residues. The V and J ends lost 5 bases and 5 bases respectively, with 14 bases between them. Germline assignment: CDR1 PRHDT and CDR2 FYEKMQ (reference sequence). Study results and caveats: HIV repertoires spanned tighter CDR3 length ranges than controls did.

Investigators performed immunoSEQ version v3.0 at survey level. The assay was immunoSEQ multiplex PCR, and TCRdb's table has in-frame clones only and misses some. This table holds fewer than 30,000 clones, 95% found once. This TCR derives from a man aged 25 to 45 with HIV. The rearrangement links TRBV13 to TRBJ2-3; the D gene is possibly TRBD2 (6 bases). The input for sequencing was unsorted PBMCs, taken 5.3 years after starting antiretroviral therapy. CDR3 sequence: CASSARDFKDTQYF. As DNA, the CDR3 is TGTGCCAGCAGCGCCCGGGACTTTAAAGATACGCAGTATTTT.